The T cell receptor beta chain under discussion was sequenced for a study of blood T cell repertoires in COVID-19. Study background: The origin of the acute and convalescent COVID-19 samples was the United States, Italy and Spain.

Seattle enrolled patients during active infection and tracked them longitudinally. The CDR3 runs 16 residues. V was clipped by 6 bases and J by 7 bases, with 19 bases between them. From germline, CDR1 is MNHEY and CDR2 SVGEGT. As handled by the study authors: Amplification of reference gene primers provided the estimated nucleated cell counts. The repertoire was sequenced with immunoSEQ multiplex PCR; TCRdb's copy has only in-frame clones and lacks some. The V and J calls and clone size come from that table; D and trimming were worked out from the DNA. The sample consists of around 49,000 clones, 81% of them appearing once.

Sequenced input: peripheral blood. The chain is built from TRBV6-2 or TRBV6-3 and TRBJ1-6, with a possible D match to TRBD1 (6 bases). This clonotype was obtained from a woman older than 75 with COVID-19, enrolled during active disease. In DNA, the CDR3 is TGTGCCAGCAGCCCTGAGGGGGGGCGGGGGAATTCACCCCTCCACTTT. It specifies CASSPEGGRGNSPLHF.